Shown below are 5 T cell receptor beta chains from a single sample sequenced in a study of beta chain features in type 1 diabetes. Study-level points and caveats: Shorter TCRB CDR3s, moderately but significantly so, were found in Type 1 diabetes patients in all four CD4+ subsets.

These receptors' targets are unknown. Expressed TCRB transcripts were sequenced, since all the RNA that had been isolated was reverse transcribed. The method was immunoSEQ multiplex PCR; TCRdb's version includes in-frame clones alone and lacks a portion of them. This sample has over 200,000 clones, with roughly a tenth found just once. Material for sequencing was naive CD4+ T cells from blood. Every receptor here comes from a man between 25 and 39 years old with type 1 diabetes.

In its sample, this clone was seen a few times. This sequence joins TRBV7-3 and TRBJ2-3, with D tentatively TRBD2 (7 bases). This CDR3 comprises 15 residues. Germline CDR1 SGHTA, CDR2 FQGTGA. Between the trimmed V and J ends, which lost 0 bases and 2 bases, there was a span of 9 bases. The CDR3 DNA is TGTGCCAGCAGCTTAACGCGGGGGCCCACAGATACGCAGTATTTT. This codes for CASSLTRGPTDTQYF.

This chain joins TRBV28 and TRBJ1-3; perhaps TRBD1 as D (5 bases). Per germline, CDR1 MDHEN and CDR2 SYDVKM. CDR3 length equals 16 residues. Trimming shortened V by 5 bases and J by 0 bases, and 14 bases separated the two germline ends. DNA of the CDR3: TGTGCCAGCAGTCCAACGGGGGAACGCTCTGGAAACACCATATATTTT. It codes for CASSPTGERSGNTIYF.

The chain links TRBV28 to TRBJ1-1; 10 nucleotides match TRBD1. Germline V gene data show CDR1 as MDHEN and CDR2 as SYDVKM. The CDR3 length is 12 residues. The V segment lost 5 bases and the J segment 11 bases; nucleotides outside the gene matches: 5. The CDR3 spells CASSPAGQGAFF. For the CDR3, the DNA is TGTGCCAGCAGTCCAGCGGGACAGGGGGCTTTCTTT.

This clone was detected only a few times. CDR3 sequence reads: CASGLSTGGAVDTQYF. As DNA, the CDR3 is TGTGCCAGCGGACTCTCTACAGGGGGCGCGGTAGATACGCAGTATTTT. The chain has TRBV7-8 and TRBJ2-3, with TRBD1 matching over 9 bases. The CDR3 has 16 amino acids. Germline V gene lookup returns CDR1 SGHVS and CDR2 FQNEAQ. With V trimmed by 8 bases and J by 5 bases, 14 bases remained unmatched. The full variable domain, in which reference TRBV7-8 and TRBJ2-3 provide the parts outside the CDR3, is GAGVSQSPRYKVAKRGQDVALRCDPISGHVSLFWYQQALGQGPEFLTYFQNEAQLDKSGLPSDRFFAERPEGSVSTLKIQRTQQEDSAVYLCASGLSTGGAVDTQYFGPGTRLTVL.

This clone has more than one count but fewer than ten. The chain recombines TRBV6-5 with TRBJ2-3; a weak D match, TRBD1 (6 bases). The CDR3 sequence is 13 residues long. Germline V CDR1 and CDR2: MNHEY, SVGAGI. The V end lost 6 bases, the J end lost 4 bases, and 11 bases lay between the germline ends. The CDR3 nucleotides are TGTGCCAGCAGAACCGGACAGCCAGATACGCAGTATTTT. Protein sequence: CASRTGQPDTQYF.